One TCR beta chain is described in this entry. The V gene's germline CDR1 is SNHLY and CDR2 FYNNEI. Between the trimmed V and J ends, which lost 1 base and 1 base, there was a span of 22 bases. The length of the CDR3 is 19 residues. The authors' processing: Reference gene primer amplification gave nucleated cell count estimates. Some clones are missing from TCRdb's copy, which holds only in-frame ones; the method was immunoSEQ multiplex PCR. V and J calls and clone size are copied from that table; D and trimming were computed from the DNA. The sample shows roughly 190,000 clones, about 86% of them seen only once. The sample originates from a study of blood T cell repertoires in COVID-19. Background on the study: Material from acute and convalescent COVID-19 was sourced from the United States, Italy and Spain. T cells, B-cell-depleted T cells, or PBMCs provided the cDNA or gDNA that served as material.

This receptor was taken from a human donor with acute or convalescent COVID-19. The donor label of this sample is uncertain. Source material: peripheral blood. The chain links TRBV2 to TRBJ1-1; the D is unclear. The CDR3, as DNA: TGTGCCAGCAGTGAAGGCCCTCCGAGCCGGGCGGGTAGGAACACTGAAGCTTTCTTT. Translation: CASSEGPPSRAGRNTEAFF.